These 25 T cell receptor beta chains share one sample of origin, sequenced in a study of molecular identifiers for immune sequencing clone quantification. TCRdb re-derived calls from the PCR reads in MiXCR, one entry per CDR3 protein. The sample yields about half a million distinct CDR3 sequences, around 23% seen once. The sequencing sample was made of naive CD8+ T cells from blood, with Jurkat cell RNA spiked in. Subset of the sample: FACS-sorted CD8+CD4-CCR7+CD45RA+ naive T cells. These receptors were obtained from a human donor in good health. Some libraries in this study had Jurkat cell RNA spiked in.

The table lists this clonotype with a few counts. This chain uses TRBV5-6 with TRBJ1-5, with D possibly TRBD1 on 6 matching bases. CDR1 and CDR2 from the germline V gene are SGHDT and YYEEEE. The CDR3 length is 17 residues. Trimming shortened V by 5 bases and J by 6 bases, and 24 bases separated the two germline ends. The CDR3 sequence: CASSSGGAGAESQPQHF. In DNA form, the CDR3 reads TGTGCCAGCAGTTCTGGAGGAGCAGGGGCTGAAAGTCAGCCCCAGCATTTT.

A note on this clonotype: The junction departs from the called germline gene at one end, perhaps through a read error. The chain recombines TRBV12-3 or TRBV12-4 with TRBJ2-7; D is possibly TRBD2 (5 bases). The CDR3 has 14 amino acids. The CDR3 coding sequence is TGTGCCAGCAGTTTAGCTAGCGCCGCCTACGAGCTGTACTTC. Translating it yields CASSLASAAYELYF.

This CDR3 is CASSVLESSYEQYF. In DNA, the CDR3 is TGTGCCAGCTCCGTGCTAGAGAGCTCCTACGAGCAGTACTTC. The chain carries TRBV7-9 and TRBJ2-7; D remains ambiguous. The V end lost 8 bases, the J end lost 0 bases, and 14 bases lay between the germline ends. Germline loops: CDR1 SEHNR, CDR2 FQNEAQ (reference sequence). This CDR3 region has 14 residues.

V is TRBV7-8 and J is TRBJ2-5; 10 bases fit TRBD2. CDR1 SGHVS and CDR2 FQNEAQ come from the germline V gene. This CDR3 is 16 amino acids long. Trimming removed 1 base from V and 2 bases from J; junction bases left unmatched: 4. The CDR3 coding sequence is TGTGCCAGCAGCTTAGTAGCGGGGGGTCATCAAGAGACCCAGTACTTC. Its translation is CASSLVAGGHQETQYF.

This clonotype was picked up one time. The CDR3 carries no conserved terminal phenylalanine or tryptophan, so it likely arises from a read error. The chain employs TRBV19 and TRBJ2-7, with D tentatively TRBD2 (5 bases). The CDR3 contains 14 residues. Trimming took 2 bases from V and 4 from J, leaving 12 bases between them. Germline lookup yields CDR1 LNHDA and CDR2 SQIVND (reference sequence). The CDR3: CASSITDGGYEQYS. CDR3 nucleotide sequence: TGTGCCAGTAGTATAACGGACGGAGGTTACGAGCAGTACTCC.

In the case of this clonotype: With a much larger clone just one base away, this may be a read error. The V gene is TRBV7-6, the J gene TRBJ2-7, with D perhaps given as TRBD1 or TRBD2 (6 bases each). The CDR3 sequence is 15 residues long. The V end lost 2 bases, the J end lost 3 bases, and 14 bases lay between the germline ends. From germline, CDR1 is SGHVS and CDR2 FNYEAQ. In DNA form, the CDR3 reads TGTGCCAGCAGCTTAAAACGGGGGCAAAGCTACGAGCAGTACTTC. Its protein product is CASSLKRGQSYEQYF.

There are many counts of this clonotype. The chain is built from TRBV12-3 or TRBV12-4 and TRBJ1-1; 8 bases fit TRBD1. This CDR3 is built from 14 residues. After removal of 6 bases from V and 2 bases from J, the junction contained 5 bases not matched to a gene. For the CDR3, the DNA is TGTGCCAGCAGCTTGACAGGGGACAACACTGAAGCTTTCTTT. Amino acid sequence: CASSLTGDNTEAFF.

As to this clonotype: The junction and the germline gene differ at one end; a read error may be behind it. The chain employs TRBV9 and TRBJ1-6; a possible D gene is TRBD1 (6 bases). CDR1 and CDR2 (germline): SGDLS, YYNGEE. The CDR3 spans 15 residues. In DNA, the CDR3 is TGTGCCAGCAGCCCAGGCCAGGGGTCTGGTTCACCCCTCCCCTTT. Its protein is CASSPGQGSGSPLPF.

The genes are TRBV19 and TRBJ1-5; TRBD1 is a possible D gene (6 bases). Trimming stripped 2 bases from V and 4 bases from J, with 12 bases between. Germline-derived CDR1 and CDR2 are LNHDA and SQIVND (reference sequence). The CDR3 covers 15 residues. Here the CDR3 DNA reads TGTGCCAGTAGTATAAGTCAGGGGACGAATCAGCCCCAGCATTTT. Translation: CASSISQGTNQPQHF.

The table lists this clonotype with a few counts. The V and J genes are TRBV21-1 and TRBJ2-1; the table's D call TRBD1 went unverified against the DNA. TRBV21-1 is reported as a pseudogene. The CDR3 sequence is 15 residues long. The CDR3 sequence is CASSSPRTGGYEQFF. CDR3 in DNA: TGTGCCAGCAGCAGCCCCAGAACAGGGGGCTATGAGCAGTTCTTC.

This clonotype was detected many times. The J gene is TRBJ2-5, the V gene TRBV15, with TRBD1 identical over 10 bases. The CDR3 has 15 residues. V was clipped by 9 bases and J by 3 bases; unmatched bases: 10. CDR1 and CDR2 (germline): LNHNV, YYDKDF (reference sequence). Here the CDR3 reads CATTYSGQGEETQYF. The CDR3, as DNA: TGTGCCACTACCTATAGCGGACAGGGGGAAGAGACCCAGTACTTC.

A note on this clonotype: A much more abundant neighbour one base away suggests this may be a read error. The V gene is TRBV15, the J gene TRBJ2-3; unclear D gene. The CDR3 totals 15 residues. Germline V CDR1 and CDR2: LNHNV, YYDKDF (reference sequence). The CDR3 sequence is CVTSRDPSITDTQYF. The CDR3 nucleotides are TGTGTCACCAGCAGAGATCCCAGCATTACAGATACGCAGTATTTT.

The chain links TRBV4-3 to TRBJ2-7; the match to TRBD1 covers 8 bases. Per the germline V gene, CDR1 is LGHNA and CDR2 is YSLEER. The CDR3 length is 15 residues. Unmatched junction bases numbered 7, after V lost 3 bases and J lost 3 bases. The CDR3, as DNA: TGCGCCAGCAGCCAGGCCCGGACAGGGTTCTACGAGCAGTACTTC. It is translated as CASSQARTGFYEQYF.

This clonotype was detected many times. V is TRBV7-2 and J is TRBJ1-2; a weak D match, TRBD1 (5 bases). Germline values: CDR1 SGHTA, CDR2 FQGNSA. The V and J ends lost 4 bases and 0 bases respectively, with 15 bases between them. This CDR3 region has 16 residues. This chain's CDR3 is CASSSIPEQANYGYTF. The CDR3 coding sequence is TGTGCCAGCAGCTCCATTCCAGAACAGGCTAACTATGGCTACACCTTC. The variable domain in full, with the rest retrieved from reference TRBV7-2 and TRBJ1-2, is GAGVSQSPSNKVTEKGKDVELRCDPISGHTALYWYRQSLGQGLEFLIYFQGNSAPDKSGLPSDRFSAERTGGSVSTLTIQRTQQEDSAVYLCASSSIPEQANYGYTFGSGTRLTVV.

The rearrangement joins TRBV2 to TRBJ1-1; D perhaps matches TRBD1 (6 bases). Trimming took off 6 bases at V and 2 bases at J, with 7 bases between the two ends. The length of the CDR3 is 12 residues. From germline, CDR1 is SNHLY and CDR2 FYNNEI. The chain's CDR3 is CASRGQNTEAFF. In DNA form, the CDR3 reads TGTGCCAGCAGGGGACAAAACACTGAAGCTTTCTTT.

This clonotype showed up just a few times. The rearrangement uses TRBV15 and TRBJ1-1, with D unresolved. The CDR3 is made up of 13 amino acids. Germline values: CDR1 LNHNV, CDR2 YYDKDF (reference sequence). Trimming left V 5 bases short and J 2 bases short, with 9 bases between. The CDR3 bases are TGTGCCACCAGCCAGCGGGCTAACACTGAAGCTTTCTTT. Its protein product is CATSQRANTEAFF.

In its sample, this clonotype was seen once. This rearrangement joins TRBV20-1 to TRBJ2-7, with D possibly matching TRBD2 (5 bases). The CDR3 consists of 11 residues. CDR1 and CDR2 from the germline V gene are DFQATT and SNEGSKA (reference sequence). Trimming took off 5 bases at V and 6 bases at J, with 11 bases between the two ends. The CDR3 nucleotides are TGCAGTGCTGGAGGCGGCGGCGAGCAGTACTTC. Translated, it gives CSAGGGGEQYF.

This chain uses TRBV30 with TRBJ1-1, with no clear D. V lost 2 bases and J 3 bases, leaving 10 bases between the germline ends. The CDR3 length is 13 residues. Germline V gives CDR1 GTSNPN, CDR2 SVGIG (reference sequence). CDR3 sequence: CAWSPGFYTEAFF. CDR3 DNA sequence: TGTGCCTGGAGTCCGGGTTTTTACACTGAAGCTTTCTTT.

This chain links TRBV13 with TRBJ1-1; D not resolved. CDR1 and CDR2 from the germline V gene are PRHDT and FYEKMQ (reference sequence). The CDR3 is made up of 14 amino acids. Trimming shortened V by 6 bases and J by 0 bases, and 11 bases separated the two germline ends. The CDR3 loop is CASRTGVMNTEAFF. CDR3 sequence (DNA): TGTGCCAGCAGGACCGGGGTCATGAACACTGAAGCTTTCTTT.

Regarding this clonotype: A single base separates this from a much larger clone, so it may be a read error. The genes are TRBV13 and TRBJ1-1; D remains ambiguous. CDR1 is PRHDT and CDR2 is FYEKMQ in the germline V gene (reference sequence). Trimming removed 5 bases from V and 6 bases from J, with 16 bases in between. The CDR3 is 14 amino acids. The CDR3 here is CASSLAGVAAEAFF. The CDR3 DNA follows: TGTGCCAGCAGCCTGGCCGGTGTTGCCGCTGAAGCTTTCTTT.

The chain is built from TRBV4-3 and TRBJ2-2; D is perhaps TRBD1 or TRBD2 (5 bases each). The CDR3 runs to 14 residues. Germline assignment: CDR1 LGHNA and CDR2 YSLEER. Trimming took off 6 bases at V and 2 bases at J, with 10 bases between the two ends. CDR3 nucleotide sequence: TGCGCCAGCAGGTCCGGGGCCAACACCGGGGAGCTGTTTTTT. It specifies CASRSGANTGELFF.

A note on this clonotype: A much larger clone lies one base from this, so it may be a read error. The rearrangement joins TRBV25-1 to TRBJ2-7; D remains unclear. This CDR3 is 14 amino acids long. The V end lost 4 bases, the J end lost 2 bases, and 12 bases lay between the germline ends. Germline V gives CDR1 MGHDK, CDR2 SYGVNS. This chain's CDR3 is CASSGRTVPYEQYF. CDR3 bases: TGTGCCAGCAGTGGACGGACGGTCCCCTACGAGCAGTACTTC.

This clonotype was seen at least ten times. The chain combines TRBV6-5 with TRBJ1-1; D perhaps matches TRBD1 (6 bases). The V gene lost 2 bases and the J gene lost 1 base, with 14 bases spanning the gap. The germline gives CDR1 MNHEY, CDR2 SVGAGI. This CDR3 has 16 amino acids. The CDR3 region is CASSYVLGAPNTEAFF. CDR3 in DNA: TGTGCCAGCAGTTACGTTTTGGGGGCCCCGAACACTGAAGCTTTCTTT.

In regard to this clonotype: A much larger clone lies a single base off, so this may be a read error. The chain employs TRBV19 and TRBJ2-3; perhaps D is TRBD1 or TRBD2 (6 bases each). Germline V gives CDR1 LNHDA, CDR2 SQIVND (reference sequence). This CDR3 is 15 amino acids long. For the CDR3, the DNA is TGTGCCGGTAGCCTACTGGAGGGGGGCACAGATACGCAGTATTTT. The encoded protein is CAGSLLEGGTDTQYF.

This chain connects TRBV3-1 to TRBJ2-7; D gene ambiguous. From germline, CDR1 is LGHDT and CDR2 YNNKEL (reference sequence). V was shortened by 0 bases and J by 0 bases, with 12 bases between the two germline ends. The CDR3 runs 16 residues. CDR3 amino acids: CASSQEGTVNSYEQYF. In nucleotides, the CDR3 is TGTGCCAGCAGCCAAGAGGGTACGGTAAACTCCTACGAGCAGTACTTC.